A selection of T cell receptor beta chains follows, all from one sample in a study of blood T cells in healthy people across ages. TCRdb fed the 5' RACE reads into MiXCR, producing one record per CDR3 protein. The repertoire holds approximately 940,000 distinct CDR3 sequences, about 44% seen once, with over 10% in the top ten. The material sequenced was blood. These receptors were obtained from a man aged 25 to 45 in good health. The CDR3 runs from the conserved cysteine through the conserved F or W. The order of the fields is V gene, clone size, J gene, D gene, CDR3 DNA, CDR3 protein. The D gene is left open where the match is weak. Not all rows give a size; the values are once, few, many and, for expanded clones, a class.

V: TRBV12-3/TRBV12-4
size: NA
J: TRBJ1-4
D: TRBD1
DNA: TGTGCCAGCAGCCCCGGGACAGGGGTGTTTTTT
CDR3: CASSPGTGVFF

V: TRBV6-2/TRBV6-3
size: NA
J: TRBJ2-3
D: NA
DNA: TGTGCCAGCAGTTACCCGAGCGCGGCCACAGATACGCAGTATTTT
CDR3: CASSYPSAATDTQYF

V: TRBV3-1
size: once
J: TRBJ2-2
D: NA
DNA: TGTGCCAGCAGCCAAGGGGATTGCTTCGCGAACACCGGGGAGCTGTTTTTT
CDR3: CASSQGDCFANTGELFF

V: TRBV20-1
size: few
J: TRBJ2-3
D: NA
DNA: TGCAGTGCTAAAAAGGCGACAGATACGCAGTATTTT
CDR3: CSAKKATDTQYF

V: TRBV9
size: NA
J: TRBJ1-3
D: NA
DNA: TGTGCCAGCAGCGTAGAGACAGGCCTCGGAAACACCATATATTTT
CDR3: CASSVETGLGNTIYF

V: TRBV12-3/TRBV12-4
size: few
J: TRBJ1-2
D: NA
DNA: TGTGCCAGCAGTCTACAAGGGGGGAGTAACTATGGCTACACCTTC
CDR3: CASSLQGGSNYGYTF

V: TRBV21-1
size: few
J: TRBJ2-7
D: NA
DNA: TGTGCCAGCAGCAAAGTTGCGGATAGCTCCTACGAGCAGTACTTC
CDR3: CASSKVADSSYEQYF

V: TRBV7-2
size: once
J: TRBJ1-3
D: NA
DNA: TGTGCCAGCAGCTTAGGGATGAGCTCTGGAAACACCATATATTTT
CDR3: CASSLGMSSGNTIYF

V: TRBV5-1
size: NA
J: TRBJ2-6
D: TRBD1
DNA: TGCGCCAGCAGCTTGGGCGACAGGGTGGCTGGGGCCGACGTCCTGACTTTC
CDR3: CASSLGDRVAGADVLTF

V: TRBV3-1
size: NA
J: TRBJ2-5
D: NA
DNA: TGTGCCAGCAGCCAAGACCCGATTCAAGAGACCCAGTACTTC
CDR3: CASSQDPIQETQYF

V: TRBV4-3
size: NA
J: TRBJ2-7
D: NA
DNA: TGCGCCAGCAGCCAAGATACCAGAACTCCCTACGAGCAGTACTTC
CDR3: CASSQDTRTPYEQYF

V: TRBV29-1
size: NA
J: TRBJ2-3
D: NA
DNA: TGCAGCGTTGAGGCCAGTACTAGCACAGATACGCAGTATTTT
CDR3: CSVEASTSTDTQYF

V: TRBV7-2
size: NA
J: TRBJ2-1
D: TRBD2
DNA: TGTGCCAGCAGCTTAGGGTTTGCGGGGGGGCTTAATGAGCAGTTCTTC
CDR3: CASSLGFAGGLNEQFF

V: TRBV2
size: NA
J: TRBJ1-2
D: NA
DNA: TGTGCCAGCAAGACCGGTCCTAACTATGGCTACACCTTC
CDR3: CASKTGPNYGYTF

V: TRBV5-5
size: NA
J: TRBJ2-3
D: NA
DNA: TGTGCCAGCAGCTTCATGGACAGACTGGGGGGCACAGATACGCAGTATTTT
CDR3: CASSFMDRLGGTDTQYF

V: TRBV24-1
size: few
J: TRBJ2-1
D: TRBD1
DNA: TGTGCCACCAGTGATCCCGGGACAGGGGGCAATGAGCAGTTCTTC
CDR3: CATSDPGTGGNEQFF

V: TRBV6-5
size: NA
J: TRBJ1-2
D: TRBD1
DNA: TGTGCCAGCAGTTACGGGACAGAATCTAACTATGGCTACACCTTC
CDR3: CASSYGTESNYGYTF

V: TRBV6-2/TRBV6-3
size: NA
J: TRBJ2-7
D: TRBD2
DNA: TGTGCCAGCAGTTCATCTAGCGGGGGTGTCTCCTACGAGCAGTACTTC
CDR3: CASSSSSGGVSYEQYF

V: TRBV29-1
size: many
J: TRBJ2-7
D: NA
DNA: TGCAGCGTTGAGAGTGCAGGCTCCTACGAGCAGTACTTC
CDR3: CSVESAGSYEQYF

V: TRBV4-1
size: NA
J: TRBJ2-4
D: NA
DNA: TGCGCCAGCAGCCAAGAGGGGACGACCGCCGCCAAAAACATTCAGTACTTC
CDR3: CASSQEGTTAAKNIQYF

V: TRBV20-1
size: few
J: TRBJ2-1
D: TRBD2
DNA: TGCAGTGCTAGAGATCTCGCGGGGGTCTACAATGAGCAGTTCTTC
CDR3: CSARDLAGVYNEQFF

V: TRBV7-2
size: NA
J: TRBJ2-5
D: NA
DNA: TGTGCCAGCAGCAGAGGACCGGGAATGGAGACCCAGTACTTC
CDR3: CASSRGPGMETQYF

V: TRBV12-3/TRBV12-4
size: NA
J: TRBJ1-2
D: TRBD1
DNA: TGTGCCAGCACAACAGGGGGCGGCAACTATGGCTACACCTTC
CDR3: CASTTGGGNYGYTF

V: TRBV4-2
size: NA
J: TRBJ1-6
D: NA
DNA: TGTGCCAGCAGCCACGGCCTGACAGGCCTGTATAATTCACCCCTCCACTTT
CDR3: CASSHGLTGLYNSPLHF

V: TRBV5-5
size: NA
J: TRBJ2-7
D: NA
DNA: TGTGCCAGCAGCTTGGGTTGGAGCTCCTACGAGCAGTACTTC
CDR3: CASSLGWSSYEQYF

V: TRBV5-1
size: once
J: TRBJ2-7
D: TRBD2
DNA: TGCGCCAGCAGCTTGGGCCTAGCGGGGGATACGTCCTACAATGAGCAGTACTTC
CDR3: CASSLGLAGDTSYNEQYF

V: TRBV12-3/TRBV12-4
size: NA
J: TRBJ1-5
D: NA
DNA: TGTGTCAGCAGTTTAAGGCAGGGGTTACCTCAGCCCCAGCATTTT
CDR3: CVSSLRQGLPQPQHF

V: TRBV12-3/TRBV12-4
size: NA
J: TRBJ2-3
D: NA
DNA: TGTGCCAGCAACCCACAGAGAGGTCTAGCAGATACGCAGTATTTT
CDR3: CASNPQRGLADTQYF

V: TRBV6-1
size: NA
J: TRBJ1-4
D: NA
DNA: TGTGCCAGCAGCACGGGACTGCCAACAACCCGGGCCGGGGAAAAACTGTTTTTT
CDR3: CASSTGLPTTRAGEKLFF

V: TRBV3-1
size: NA
J: TRBJ2-7
D: TRBD2
DNA: TGTGCCAGCAGTGAGGCAGCGGGGGAGCCCTACGAGCAGTACTTC
CDR3: CASSEAAGEPYEQYF

V: TRBV20-1
size: NA
J: TRBJ2-1
D: TRBD2
DNA: TGCAGTGCTAGAGGGACTAGCAACAATGAGCAGTTCTTC
CDR3: CSARGTSNNEQFF

V: TRBV7-2
size: NA
J: TRBJ2-7
D: NA
DNA: TGTGCCAGCAGCTTGAGTCAGGGTCCGGGGTACGAGCAGTACTTC
CDR3: CASSLSQGPGYEQYF

V: TRBV10-3
size: NA
J: TRBJ2-5
D: TRBD1
DNA: TGTGCCATCAGTGGCCAAACAGGGGTAGAGACCCAGTACTTC
CDR3: CAISGQTGVETQYF

V: TRBV6-1
size: once
J: TRBJ2-3
D: TRBD2
DNA: TGTGCCAGCAGTTCGACGACTAGCGGGGGGCCAGATACGCAGTATTTT
CDR3: CASSSTTSGGPDTQYF

V: TRBV29-1
size: NA
J: TRBJ2-7
D: TRBD1
DNA: TGCAGCGTTATGGACAGGGGGCTCTGCGAGCAGTACTTC
CDR3: CSVMDRGLCEQYF

V: TRBV20-1
size: few
J: TRBJ1-2
D: NA
DNA: TGCAGTGCTAGAGTGGGCGAGAACTATGGCTACACCTTC
CDR3: CSARVGENYGYTF

V: TRBV7-6
size: few
J: TRBJ1-1
D: NA
DNA: TGTGCCAGCAGCTTAGTTGACGGCGGCCGAACTGAAGCTTTCTTT
CDR3: CASSLVDGGRTEAFF

V: TRBV4-3
size: few
J: TRBJ2-1
D: NA
DNA: TGCGCCAGCAGCCAAGATGCAGGGAGAAATGAGCAGTTCTTC
CDR3: CASSQDAGRNEQFF

V: TRBV20-1
size: NA
J: TRBJ2-3
D: TRBD2
DNA: TGCAGTGCGGCTAGCGGGGGTAACACAGATACGCAGTATTTT
CDR3: CSAASGGNTDTQYF

V: TRBV4-2
size: NA
J: TRBJ1-2
D: NA
DNA: TGTGCCAGCAGCCAATTGGGACGGGGGGGAGGAGATGGCTACACCTTC
CDR3: CASSQLGRGGGDGYTF

V: TRBV20-1
size: few
J: TRBJ2-1
D: TRBD2
DNA: TGCAGTGCTAGAGGGCTAGCGGGGGCGATTCTCTCCTACAATGAGCAGTTCTTC
CDR3: CSARGLAGAILSYNEQFF

V: TRBV5-1
size: NA
J: TRBJ2-7
D: NA
DNA: TGCGCCAGCAGCTACGAAGGCCAGCACTACGAGCAGTACTTC
CDR3: CASSYEGQHYEQYF

V: TRBV13
size: NA
J: TRBJ1-1
D: NA
DNA: TGTGCCAGCAGCTTGACAGTTGACACTGAAGCTTTCTTT
CDR3: CASSLTVDTEAFF

V: TRBV12-3/TRBV12-4
size: NA
J: TRBJ2-7
D: NA
DNA: TGTGCCAGCAGCCTGGAACTAGGGCTTACCCACGAGCAGTACTTC
CDR3: CASSLELGLTHEQYF

V: TRBV3-1
size: NA
J: TRBJ1-1
D: NA
DNA: TGTGCCAGCAGCCAAGGCAAAGGTATTGGGCGGACTGAAGCTTTCTTT
CDR3: CASSQGKGIGRTEAFF